These T cell receptor beta chains were read from a single sample in a study of blood T cell repertoires in COVID-19. Measured with immunoSEQ multiplex PCR; TCRdb has only the in-frame clones, and not every one. The table lists 120,000 or so clones, 81% of them singletons. Material: peripheral blood. The receptors were sampled from a man aged 30-40 years with COVID-19, enrolled during active disease. CDR3s include the opening cysteine and the closing phenylalanine or tryptophan. Fields, in order: V gene, clone size, J gene, D gene, CDR3 DNA, CDR3 protein. D genes are given only for firm matches. Only part of the rows carry a size: once, few, many, or a class if the clone is expanded.

v_gene: TRBV19; abundance: .; j_gene: TRBJ2-7; d_gene: TRBD1; CDR3nt: TGTGCCAGTAGCCCGGGACAGGGGGCAAAAAGGTACGAGCAGTACTTC; CDR3aa: CASSPGQGAKRYEQYF
v_gene: TRBV27; abundance: .; j_gene: TRBJ2-7; d_gene: TRBD1; CDR3nt: TGTGCCAGCAGTCTATCCGGGACAGGGACGTACGAGCAGTACTTC; CDR3aa: CASSLSGTGTYEQYF
v_gene: TRBV5-1; abundance: .; j_gene: TRBJ2-5; d_gene: .; CDR3nt: TGCGCCAGCAGCTTGGTCCCCAAAGAGACCCAGTACTTC; CDR3aa: CASSLVPKETQYF
v_gene: TRBV11-2; abundance: .; j_gene: TRBJ1-2; d_gene: .; CDR3nt: TGTGCCAGCAGCTTAGCGGAGGGGATTTATGGCTACACCTTC; CDR3aa: CASSLAEGIYGYTF
v_gene: TRBV2; abundance: .; j_gene: TRBJ2-3; d_gene: TRBD1; CDR3nt: TGTGCCAGCAGTGGGACAGGGCCCCACGGAGATACGCAGTATTTT; CDR3aa: CASSGTGPHGDTQYF
v_gene: TRBV7-6; abundance: .; j_gene: TRBJ1-3; d_gene: TRBD1; CDR3nt: TGTGCCAGCAGCGGGCAGGGGGGTTTCTCTGGAAACACCATATATTTT; CDR3aa: CASSGQGGFSGNTIYF
v_gene: TRBV6-1; abundance: few; j_gene: TRBJ2-7; d_gene: .; CDR3nt: TGTGCCAGCAGTGAAGTGATTAGAAACGAGCAGTACTTC; CDR3aa: CASSEVIRNEQYF
v_gene: TRBV28; abundance: .; j_gene: TRBJ1-2; d_gene: .; CDR3nt: TGTGCCAGCAGTTCGACACCAAACTATGGCTACACCTTC; CDR3aa: CASSSTPNYGYTF
v_gene: TRBV11-1; abundance: few; j_gene: TRBJ2-3; d_gene: TRBD2; CDR3nt: TGTGCCAGCAGCTTAGGGACTAGCTTCCCAGATACGCAGTATTTT; CDR3aa: CASSLGTSFPDTQYF
v_gene: TRBV18; abundance: .; j_gene: TRBJ1-2; d_gene: .; CDR3nt: TGTGCCAGCTCAAACAGGGACGGCTACACCTTC; CDR3aa: CASSNRDGYTF
v_gene: TRBV4-3; abundance: .; j_gene: TRBJ2-3; d_gene: .; CDR3nt: TGCGCCAGCAGCCAAGAGATCGCCGCGGCAGATACGCAGTATTTT; CDR3aa: CASSQEIAAADTQYF
v_gene: TRBV5-4; abundance: once; j_gene: TRBJ1-4; d_gene: TRBD1; CDR3nt: TGTGCCAGCAGCGTGTCGGGACAGTCTAATGAAAAACTGTTTTTT; CDR3aa: CASSVSGQSNEKLFF
v_gene: TRBV12-3/TRBV12-4; abundance: .; j_gene: TRBJ1-1; d_gene: .; CDR3nt: TGTGCCAGCAGTTCATCCAGGTTGGCAGCTTTCTTT; CDR3aa: CASSSSRLAAFF
v_gene: TRBV6-5; abundance: .; j_gene: TRBJ1-2; d_gene: .; CDR3nt: TGTGCCAGCAGAGCGTTCGGACAGATCTATGGCTACACCTTC; CDR3aa: CASRAFGQIYGYTF
v_gene: TRBV7-2; abundance: .; j_gene: TRBJ2-7; d_gene: TRBD2; CDR3nt: TGTGCCAGCAGCTTAGCCCCACCCGGACTAGCGGGAAACGAGCAGTACTTC; CDR3aa: CASSLAPPGLAGNEQYF
v_gene: TRBV27; abundance: .; j_gene: TRBJ2-7; d_gene: TRBD1; CDR3nt: TGTGCCAGCAGCCACAGGGGCCTACCTCCCTACGAGCAGTACTTC; CDR3aa: CASSHRGLPPYEQYF
v_gene: TRBV28; abundance: .; j_gene: TRBJ1-2; d_gene: TRBD1; CDR3nt: TGTGCCAGCAGTGGGGCTCGGACAGGGGATGACTATGGCTACACCTTC; CDR3aa: CASSGARTGDDYGYTF
v_gene: TRBV19; abundance: .; j_gene: TRBJ1-2; d_gene: TRBD1; CDR3nt: TGTGCCAGTAGTATTACAGGGGGTGGCTATGGCTACACCTTC; CDR3aa: CASSITGGGYGYTF
v_gene: TRBV6-5; abundance: .; j_gene: TRBJ1-1; d_gene: TRBD1; CDR3nt: TGTGCCAGCAGTTGGGGCGGGACAGGGAACACTGAAGCTTTCTTT; CDR3aa: CASSWGGTGNTEAFF
v_gene: TRBV5-4; abundance: .; j_gene: TRBJ2-5; d_gene: .; CDR3nt: TGTGCCAGCAGCTTGTATCCGCAGGAGACCCAGTACTTC; CDR3aa: CASSLYPQETQYF
v_gene: TRBV10-3; abundance: few; j_gene: TRBJ2-2; d_gene: .; CDR3nt: TGTGCCATCAGTGAGCGTACAGGGAACACCGGGGAGCTGTTTTTT; CDR3aa: CAISERTGNTGELFF
v_gene: TRBV6-6; abundance: .; j_gene: TRBJ1-5; d_gene: TRBD1; CDR3nt: TGTGCCAGCAGTCTACAGGGGAATCAGCCCCAGCATTTT; CDR3aa: CASSLQGNQPQHF